Following are 27 T cell receptor beta chains from one sample sequenced in a study of blood T cell repertoires in COVID-19. Only in-frame clones appear in the TCRdb table, and some are missing; sequencing was by immunoSEQ multiplex PCR. This table has approximately 160,000 clones, approximately 95% appearing once. The sample comprised peripheral blood. Receptors originate from a woman aged 60-75 years with COVID-19, enrolled during active disease.

This chain connects TRBV9 to TRBJ1-6; the match to TRBD1 covers 12 bases. Germline loops: CDR1 SGDLS, CDR2 YYNGEE. V shed 4 bases, J shed 5 bases, and the junction held 22 bases outside the gene matches. The CDR3 has 22 amino acids. Here the CDR3 reads CASSPGEAQDRDRGLDNSPLHF. DNA of the CDR3: TGTGCCAGCAGCCCAGGGGAGGCCCAAGACAGGGACAGGGGGCTTGATAATTCACCCCTCCACTTT.

This chain connects TRBV7-2 to TRBJ2-4, with D perhaps TRBD2 (5 bases). Germline V lookup: CDR1 SGHTA, CDR2 FQGNSA. The V end was cut by 6 bases, the J end by 0 bases, with 12 bases between. CDR3 length equals 15 residues. In DNA form, the CDR3 reads TGTGCCAGCAGACTACCGGGAATAGCCAAAAACATTCAGTACTTC. It translates to CASRLPGIAKNIQYF.

The CDR3 loop reads CASSRGPGAKLFF. As DNA, the CDR3 is TGTGCCAGCAGCAGAGGACCAGGGGCAAAACTGTTTTTT. The V and J genes are TRBV6-2 or TRBV6-3 and TRBJ1-4; TRBD1 might be the D (6 bases). Germline-derived CDR1 and CDR2 are MNHEY and SVGEGT. The CDR3 spans 13 residues. The ends were cut back, 6 bases at V and 10 bases at J, with 15 bases in the middle.

The chain recombines TRBV7-9 with TRBJ1-3; weak D call: TRBD1 (6 bases). The V end was cut by 1 base, the J end by 7 bases, with 8 bases between. The length of the CDR3 is 13 residues. CDR1 SEHNR and CDR2 FQNEAQ come from the germline V gene (reference sequence). CDR3 sequence (DNA): TGTGCCAGCAGCTTAGACAGGGACAACACCATATATTTT. Amino acids: CASSLDRDNTIYF.

This chain uses TRBV30 with TRBJ2-5; 8 nucleotides agree with TRBD2. Trimming took 1 base from V and 5 from J; bases not matched to a gene: 0. The CDR3 spans 12 residues. The germline V gene encodes CDR1 GTSNPN and CDR2 SVGIG (reference sequence). This CDR3 is CAWSAGGETQYF. CDR3 coding DNA: TGTGCCTGGAGTGCGGGGGGGGAGACCCAGTACTTC.

The genes are TRBV2 and TRBJ1-6; the match to TRBD1 covers 9 bases. CDR3 length: 16 residues. J gave up 8 bases and V 6 bases, and 11 bases lay outside the gene matches. The germline V gene encodes CDR1 SNHLY and CDR2 FYNNEI. The CDR3 loop reads CASRGHIGQGYSPLHF. CDR3 nucleotides: TGTGCCAGCAGGGGCCATATTGGACAGGGGTATTCACCCCTCCACTTT. The full variable domain, in which reference TRBV2 and TRBJ1-6 provide the parts outside the CDR3, is EPEVTQTPSHQVTQMGQEVILRCVPISNHLYFYWYRQILGQKVEFLVSFYNNEISEKSEIFDDQFSVERPDGSNFTLKIRSTKLEDSAMYFCASRGHIGQGYSPLHFGNGTRLTVT.

The gene calls are TRBV4-3 and TRBJ2-3; 8 nucleotides line up with TRBD2. After removal of 3 bases from V and 4 bases from J, the junction contained 6 bases not matched to a gene. Germline values: CDR1 LGHNA, CDR2 YSLEER. There are 15 residues in the CDR3. CDR3 in amino acids: CASSHAGTSADTQYF. The CDR3 coding sequence is TGCGCCAGCAGCCACGCCGGGACTAGTGCAGATACGCAGTATTTT.

This rearrangement joins TRBV30 to TRBJ1-1; no clear D gene. Germline V gives CDR1 GTSNPN, CDR2 SVGIG (reference sequence). This CDR3 is built from 13 residues. Trimming left V 2 bases short and J 1 base short, with 8 bases between. CDR3 nucleotides: TGTGCCTGGAGTCGGCGGAAGAACACTGAAGCTTTCTTT. This sequence encodes CAWSRRKNTEAFF.

This rearrangement joins TRBV7-9 to TRBJ1-1, with D possibly matching TRBD1 (5 bases). Deletions cut 1 base from V and 11 bases from J, with 14 bases between. Germline CDR1 SEHNR, CDR2 FQNEAQ (reference sequence). The CDR3 sequence is 13 residues long. CDR3 DNA: TGTGCCAGCAGCTTAGGGGACTACAGTAGGGCTTTCTTT. The encoded protein is CASSLGDYSRAFF.

The J gene is TRBJ1-2, the V gene TRBV5-4, with 8 bases lining up with TRBD1. Germline V CDR1 and CDR2: SGHNT, YYREEE (reference sequence). This CDR3 has 16 amino acids. Trimming at V came to 3 bases and at J to 3 bases, leaving 10 bases not matched to a gene. CDR3 in amino acids: CASSSGRDRTHYGYTF. The CDR3 DNA reads TGTGCCAGCAGCTCAGGGAGGGACAGGACGCACTATGGCTACACCTTC.

The V call is TRBV9, the J call TRBJ2-7; D is possibly TRBD2 (7 bases). Germline assignment: CDR1 SGDLS and CDR2 YYNGEE. V gave up 4 bases and J gave up 2 bases, with 13 bases separating them. There are 14 residues in the CDR3. Written as DNA, the CDR3 is TGTGCCAGCAGCCCGGGGGGACAACCCTACGAGCAGTACTTC. Amino acid sequence: CASSPGGQPYEQYF.

This rearrangement joins TRBV4-1 to TRBJ2-1; possible D gene TRBD1, 6 bases. The length of the CDR3 is 14 residues. Trimming pared 2 bases from V and 8 bases from J, leaving 13 bases between. CDR1 MGHRA and CDR2 YSYEKL come from the germline V gene. The CDR3 protein is CASSQTQGNYEQFF. CDR3 DNA: TGCGCCAGCAGCCAAACACAGGGTAACTATGAGCAGTTCTTC.

This clone was picked up one time. The CDR3 sequence is CASSLRPGASNEKLFF. The CDR3 DNA is TGTGCCAGCAGCTTACGACCAGGGGCTTCTAATGAAAAACTGTTTTTT. This sequence joins TRBV11-2 and TRBJ1-4; D is possibly TRBD1 (6 bases). The germline gives CDR1 SGHAT, CDR2 FQNNGV. The CDR3 extends over 16 amino acids. V lost 2 bases, J lost 3 bases, and 13 bases lay in between.

The V gene is TRBV12-5, the J gene TRBJ1-6, with 8 bases fitting TRBD1. Germline V gives CDR1 LGHNT, CDR2 FRNRAP. This CDR3 has 17 residues. J was trimmed by 0 bases and V by 5 bases; bases with no gene match: 6. The CDR3 DNA reads TGTGCTAGTGGTGTCTACAGGGGGAGCTCCTATAATTCACCCCTCCACTTT. This translates into CASGVYRGSSYNSPLHF.

V usage is TRBV9 and J usage is TRBJ2-3; the match to TRBD2 covers 11 bases. The CDR3 length is 15 residues. V dropped 2 bases and J dropped 4; count of bases not matched to a gene: 3. The germline gives CDR1 SGDLS, CDR2 YYNGEE. This CDR3 is CASSVSGGAPDTQYF. The CDR3 DNA is TGTGCCAGCAGCGTTAGCGGGGGGGCCCCAGATACGCAGTATTTT. Filled out from reference TRBV9 and TRBJ2-3, the complete variable domain reads DSGVTQTPKHLITATGQRVTLRCSPRSGDLSVYWYQQSLDQGLQFLIQYYNGEERAKGNILERFSAQQFPDLHSELNLSSLELGDSALYFCASSVSGGAPDTQYFGPGTRLTVL.

The J gene is TRBJ1-1, the V gene TRBV12-3 or TRBV12-4; a weak D match, TRBD1 (6 bases). The CDR3 loop spans 13 amino acids. V dropped 2 bases and J dropped 4 bases, with 8 bases sitting between them. CDR3 residues: CASSLRTATEAFF. CDR3 nucleotide sequence: TGTGCCAGCAGTTTACGGACAGCCACTGAAGCTTTCTTT.

The chain couples TRBV19 to TRBJ2-1; D uncertain. The germline V gene encodes CDR1 LNHDA and CDR2 SQIVND (reference sequence). This CDR3 is built from 11 residues. Trimming took 3 bases from V and 7 from J, leaving 4 bases between them. The CDR3 here is CASSILNEQFF. CDR3 coding DNA: TGTGCCAGTAGTATTCTAAATGAGCAGTTCTTC. The full variable domain, its missing parts supplied by reference TRBV19 and TRBJ2-1, is DGGITQSPKYLFRKEGQNVTLSCEQNLNHDAMYWYRQDPGQGLRLIYYSQIVNDFQKGDIAEGYSVSREKKESFPLTVTSAQKNPTAFYLCASSILNEQFFGPGTRLTVL.

The rearrangement links TRBV5-1 to TRBJ2-1; D might be TRBD2 (6 bases). This CDR3 spans 12 amino acids. Trimming took 3 bases from V and 10 from J, leaving 11 bases between them. Per the germline V gene, CDR1 is SGHRS and CDR2 is YFSETQ. In nucleotides, the CDR3 is TGCGCCAGCAGCTCGAATGCGGGAGAGCAGTTCTTC. Protein: CASSSNAGEQFF.

Here the CDR3 DNA reads TGCGCCAGCAGCCCGCCGGGACAGATCTACGAGCAGTACTTC. Translated, it gives CASSPPGQIYEQYF. The chain carries TRBV5-1 and TRBJ2-7; 7 bases align to TRBD1. The germline V gene encodes CDR1 SGHRS and CDR2 YFSETQ. The CDR3 loop spans 14 amino acids. The V segment lost 4 bases and the J segment 3 bases; nucleotides outside the gene matches: 7. Complete variable domain (other parts from reference TRBV5-1 and TRBJ2-7): KAGVTQTPRYLIKTRGQQVTLSCSPISGHRSVSWYQQTPGQGLQFLFEYFSETQRNKGNFPGRFSGRQFSNSRSEMNVSTLELGDSALYLCASSPPGQIYEQYFGPGTRLTVT.

V usage is TRBV2 and J usage is TRBJ1-4; D is possibly TRBD1 (5 bases). The CDR3 consists of 14 residues. Germline V gives CDR1 SNHLY, CDR2 FYNNEI. Trimming took off 3 bases at V and 8 bases at J, with 13 bases between the two ends. The CDR3 reads CASSDLGLWEKLFF. DNA of the CDR3: TGTGCCAGCAGTGATTTGGGGCTCTGGGAAAAACTGTTTTTT.

As for this clone: Other DNA sequences in this sample translate to the same CDR3. CDR3 bases: TGCGCCAGCAGCTTGGCCCTCGGTTATAATTCACCCCTCCACTTT. This codes for CASSLALGYNSPLHF. V and J are TRBV5-1 and TRBJ1-6; D uncertain. Germline values: CDR1 SGHRS, CDR2 YFSETQ. This CDR3 has 15 amino acids. Trimming shortened V by 0 bases and J by 4 bases, and 8 bases separated the two germline ends.

The chain couples TRBV7-3 to TRBJ1-1, with D uncertain. CDR3 length: 14 residues. From germline, CDR1 is SGHTA and CDR2 FQGTGA. V was shortened by 5 bases and J by 0 bases, with 10 bases between the two germline ends. Here the CDR3 reads CASSPSGMNTEAFF. The CDR3 DNA reads TGTGCCAGCAGCCCAAGCGGTATGAACACTGAAGCTTTCTTT.

The chain joins TRBV4-1 to TRBJ2-7; maybe TRBD2 (5 bases). From germline, CDR1 is MGHRA and CDR2 YSYEKL. The CDR3 loop spans 14 amino acids. V shed 1 base and J shed 3 bases, with 10 bases lying between them. The CDR3 loop is CASSQGPGLYEQYF. The CDR3 coding sequence is TGCGCCAGCAGCCAAGGGCCAGGACTCTACGAGCAGTACTTC.

This chain joins TRBV5-1 and TRBJ1-1; no clear D gene. This CDR3 has 14 amino acids. CDR1 and CDR2 from the germline V gene are SGHRS and YFSETQ. V dropped 4 bases and J dropped 1 base, with 11 bases sitting between them. The CDR3 loop is CASSEGFGNTEAFF. CDR3 DNA: TGCGCCAGCAGCGAGGGATTCGGGAACACTGAAGCTTTCTTT. The full variable domain, rest sourced from reference TRBV5-1 and TRBJ1-1, is KAGVTQTPRYLIKTRGQQVTLSCSPISGHRSVSWYQQTPGQGLQFLFEYFSETQRNKGNFPGRFSGRQFSNSRSEMNVSTLELGDSALYLCASSEGFGNTEAFFGQGTRLTVV.

This chain links TRBV7-8 with TRBJ1-3; D may be TRBD1 (5 bases). The CDR3 sequence is 17 residues long. Trimming removed 3 bases at V and 0 bases at J, with 15 bases between. Germline V gene sequence: CDR1 SGHVS, CDR2 FQNEAQ. The CDR3 here is CASSFGRVTGSGNTIYF. In DNA, the CDR3 is TGTGCCAGCAGCTTCGGAAGGGTCACAGGCTCTGGAAACACCATATATTTT.

V usage is TRBV4-3 and J usage is TRBJ2-1; D is unresolved. The length of the CDR3 is 15 residues. Per germline, CDR1 LGHNA and CDR2 YSLEER. Trimming cost V 1 base and J 5 bases, with 12 bases left between them. DNA of the CDR3: TGCGCCAGCAGCCAAGTTCCTAGGCCCAACAATGAGCAGTTCTTC. Translation: CASSQVPRPNNEQFF.

The rearrangement uses TRBV6-5 and TRBJ2-1; 9 positions match TRBD2. Germline CDR1 reads MNHEY; CDR2 reads SVGAGI. V lost 2 bases, J lost 7 bases, and 6 bases stayed unmatched. The CDR3 length is 15 residues. For the CDR3, the DNA is TGTGCCAGCAGTTACGGCGGGGGGGCAGGGAATGAGCAGTTCTTC. Translation: CASSYGGGAGNEQFF.